These 28 T cell receptor beta chains were sequenced from one sample in a study of T-cell reconstitution after alpha-beta-depleted transplantation in children. This sample's TCRbeta library carried unique molecular identifier barcodes. TCRdb re-derived calls from the PCR reads in MiXCR, one entry per CDR3 protein. The sample comprises about 98,000 distinct CDR3 sequences, approximately 6% of which are singletons, and 5.5% to 7% rests with the top ten. Source: PBMCs, mostly from graft donor cells, taken 60 days after TCRalphabeta/CD19-depleted stem cell transplant. All receptors derive from a female patient between 2 and 15 years old who had a stem cell transplant for Fanconi anemia, so the T cells may come from the graft donor.

The table lists this clonotype with a count of one. The rearrangement joins TRBV7-8 to TRBJ2-7, with 9 bases matching TRBD1. CDR1 and CDR2 from the germline V gene are SGHVS and FQNEAQ. V shed 6 bases, J shed 3 bases, and the junction held 9 bases outside the gene matches. The CDR3 contains 15 residues. As DNA, the CDR3 is TGTGCCAGCAGGAAAGTCCCGGGACAGGGCTACGAGCAGTACTTC. Translation gives CASRKVPGQGYEQYF.

The V and J genes are TRBV7-9 and TRBJ2-3; tentatively, D is TRBD2 (5 bases). The germline V gene encodes CDR1 SEHNR and CDR2 FQNEAQ (reference sequence). V lost 2 bases to trimming and J lost 2 bases, with 11 bases between them. There are 15 residues in the CDR3. The CDR3 reads CASSLWTGLTDTQYF. The CDR3 DNA is TGTGCCAGCAGCTTATGGACTGGGCTCACAGATACGCAGTATTTT.

V is TRBV27 and J is TRBJ2-3; perhaps D is TRBD1 or TRBD2 (5 bases each). Germline V gene lookup returns CDR1 MNHEY and CDR2 SMNVEV (reference sequence). This CDR3 has 14 amino acids. V was cut by 4 bases and J by 6 bases, with 14 bases left in between. Written as DNA, the CDR3 is TGTGCCAGCAGTTCCCCGGGGCTGGGGGATACGCAGTATTTT. Its protein product is CASSSPGLGDTQYF.

This clonotype came up many times. This rearrangement joins TRBV4-1 to TRBJ1-1, with TRBD1 as a possible D gene (5 bases). In germline, CDR1 is MGHRA, CDR2 YSYEKL. V was trimmed by 6 bases and J by 2 bases, leaving 13 bases between them. CDR3 length: 14 amino acids. CDR3 sequence reads: CASRRTDKNTEAFF. Here the CDR3 DNA reads TGCGCCAGCAGGCGGACGGACAAAAACACTGAAGCTTTCTTT.

This clonotype showed up many times. The chain has TRBV5-6 and TRBJ2-5, with D maybe TRBD1 (6 bases). V lost 4 bases to trimming and J lost 4 bases, with 11 bases between them. The V gene's germline CDR1 is SGHDT and CDR2 YYEEEE. This CDR3 has 13 amino acids. The CDR3 bases are TGTGCCAGCAGCCAGGTGGACAGAGAGACCCAGTACTTC. Its protein is CASSQVDRETQYF.

This clonotype has a single count. The chain carries TRBV3-1 and TRBJ2-7; no firm D call. The germline V and J ends were trimmed by 1 base and 0 bases, with 4 bases remaining between them. The V gene's germline CDR1 is LGHDT and CDR2 YNNKEL (reference sequence). The CDR3 is 13 amino acids. The CDR3 DNA reads as TGTGCCAGCAGCCAAGCAGCCTCCTACGAGCAGTACTTC. Translated: CASSQAASYEQYF.

Ten or more counts support this clonotype. The rearrangement joins TRBV7-3 to TRBJ2-1, with D tentatively TRBD2 (7 bases). The CDR3 is 15 amino acids. The V and J ends lost 1 base and 9 bases respectively, with 16 bases between them. In germline, CDR1 is SGHTA, CDR2 FQGTGA. This CDR3 reads CASSLSPSRGGEQFF. The CDR3 nucleotides read TGTGCCAGCAGCTTAAGCCCCTCTAGGGGGGGTGAGCAGTTCTTC.

The genes are TRBV5-1 and TRBJ2-5; TRBD1 agrees at 11 bases. With 2 bases clipped from V and 5 bases from J, the junction kept 2 bases outside the gene matches. CDR1 is SGHRS and CDR2 is YFSETQ in the germline V gene. The length of the CDR3 is 14 residues. As DNA, the CDR3 is TGCGCCAGCAGCTTAAGGGACAGGGGGGAGACCCAGTACTTC. Translated: CASSLRDRGETQYF. Together with reference TRBV5-1 and TRBJ2-5, the CDR3 gives the full variable domain: KAGVTQTPRYLIKTRGQQVTLSCSPISGHRSVSWYQQTPGQGLQFLFEYFSETQRNKGNFPGRFSGRQFSNSRSEMNVSTLELGDSALYLCASSLRDRGETQYFGPGTRLLVL.

The chain is built from TRBV18 and TRBJ2-7; TRBD1 matches 8 bases. Germline CDR1 and CDR2: KGHSH and LQKENI. With V trimmed by 4 bases and J by 4 bases, 9 bases remained unmatched. The CDR3 length is 15 residues. The CDR3 DNA is TGTGCCAGCTCACGACAGGGGTCCCTCAGGTACGAGCAGTACTTC. This encodes CASSRQGSLRYEQYF.

This clonotype has ten or more counts. The chain is built from TRBV4-1 and TRBJ2-7, with 7 positions matching TRBD1. The ends lost 0 bases at V and 4 bases at J; junction bases unmatched: 12. The CDR3 covers 17 residues. Germline lookup yields CDR1 MGHRA and CDR2 YSYEKL. For the CDR3, the DNA is TGCGCCAGCAGCCAAGACTATGAGACAGGGTCTTATTACGAGCAGTACTTC. Residues: CASSQDYETGSYYEQYF.

In this sample, this clonotype turned up a few times. This chain joins TRBV5-1 and TRBJ2-3, with D unclear. The CDR3 covers 13 residues. Trimming left V 1 base short and J 1 base short, with 4 bases between. Germline CDR1 is SGHRS and CDR2 is YFSETQ. The CDR3 here is CASSLQGTDTQYF. The CDR3 region has the DNA TGCGCCAGCAGCTTGCAGGGCACAGATACGCAGTATTTT. Together with reference TRBV5-1 and TRBJ2-3, the CDR3 gives the full variable domain: KAGVTQTPRYLIKTRGQQVTLSCSPISGHRSVSWYQQTPGQGLQFLFEYFSETQRNKGNFPGRFSGRQFSNSRSEMNVSTLELGDSALYLCASSLQGTDTQYFGPGTRLTVL.

The table lists this clonotype with many counts. CDR3 region: CSVENPGFKNEQFF. Here the CDR3 DNA reads TGCAGCGTTGAAAACCCGGGATTCAAAAATGAGCAGTTCTTC. This chain joins TRBV29-1 and TRBJ2-1; weak D call: TRBD2 (5 bases). The CDR3 is 14 amino acids. In germline, CDR1 is SQVTM, CDR2 ANQGSEA. Trimming left V 2 bases short and J 7 bases short, with 15 bases between.

This clonotype was seen many times. The J gene is TRBJ2-2, the V gene TRBV7-3; 11 bases line up with TRBD1. The CDR3 runs to 18 residues. Germline loops: CDR1 SGHTA, CDR2 FQGTGA. J gave up 1 base and V 4 bases, and 8 bases lay outside the gene matches. The CDR3 loop reads CASSSPDRGRGNTGELFF. The CDR3 DNA follows: TGTGCCAGCAGCTCTCCGGACAGGGGGCGTGGGAACACCGGGGAGCTGTTTTTT.

Only a few counts were recorded for this clonotype. The CDR3 loop is CASSLGTGLNYEQYF. In nucleotides, the CDR3 is TGTGCCAGCAGCTTAGGGACAGGGCTGAACTACGAGCAGTACTTC. V is TRBV7-2 and J is TRBJ2-7; 8 bases agree with TRBD1. The CDR3 is 15 amino acids. Trimming at V came to 1 base and at J to 3 bases, leaving 5 bases not matched to a gene. In germline, CDR1 is SGHTA, CDR2 FQGNSA.

This clonotype was seen at least ten times. The rearrangement links TRBV3-1 to TRBJ1-2, with TRBD1 identical over 7 bases. V lost 4 bases to trimming and J lost 4 bases; unmatched junction nucleotides: 6. The V gene's germline CDR1 is LGHDT and CDR2 YNNKEL (reference sequence). The CDR3 loop spans 14 amino acids. The CDR3 DNA follows: TGTGCCAGCAGCCGTGACAGGGTTTCCTATGGCTACACCTTC. Translated: CASSRDRVSYGYTF.

The table lists this clonotype with many counts. Here the CDR3 DNA reads TGCAGCGTTGAGGGCTCTGGAAACACCATATATTTT. It specifies CSVEGSGNTIYF. This chain links TRBV29-1 with TRBJ1-3; D gene ambiguous. The CDR3 has 12 amino acids. The germline V and J ends were trimmed by 3 bases and 0 bases, with 3 bases remaining between them. Looked up from germline, CDR1 is SQVTM and CDR2 is ANQGSEA.

This clonotype was seen at least ten times. This sequence joins TRBV7-3 and TRBJ2-5; D possibly corresponds to TRBD2 (6 bases). V shed 2 bases and J shed 3 bases, with 7 bases lying between them. The CDR3 totals 13 residues. Germline V gives CDR1 SGHTA, CDR2 FQGTGA. The CDR3 sequence: CASSLGGKETQYF. The CDR3 nucleotides read TGTGCCAGCAGCTTAGGGGGGAAAGAGACCCAGTACTTC.

This clonotype has ten or more counts. The chain links TRBV7-2 to TRBJ2-7; a possible D gene is TRBD1 (6 bases). The CDR3 loop spans 16 amino acids. CDR1 is SGHTA and CDR2 is FQGNSA in the germline V gene. V lost 5 bases and J lost 0, with 17 bases in between. The DNA for the CDR3 is TGTGCCAGCAGCCTACAAGCCGGGACACCCTCCTACGAGCAGTACTTC. Protein sequence: CASSLQAGTPSYEQYF.

With respect to this clonotype: Possible read error: a much larger clone is one base away. The rearrangement uses TRBV11-2 and TRBJ2-4, with D perhaps matching TRBD2 (6 bases). Germline CDR1 SGHAT, CDR2 FQNNGV. The CDR3 sequence is 17 residues long. The CDR3 here is CAGSLEGRTTGGNIQYF. CDR3 DNA sequence: TGTGCCGGCAGCTTAGAGGGGAGGACGACTGGTGGAAACATTCAGTACTTC.

The sample holds many counts of this clonotype. The J gene is TRBJ2-5, the V gene TRBV28, with TRBD2 identical over 9 bases. Germline assignment: CDR1 MDHEN and CDR2 SYDVKM. Losses at the gene ends were 1 base for V and 1 base for J; bases not matched to a gene: 4. CDR3 length equals 16 residues. CDR3 sequence (DNA): TGTGCCAGCAGTTTATTAACTAGCGGGTTCCAAGAGACCCAGTACTTC. This codes for CASSLLTSGFQETQYF.

The J gene is TRBJ1-5, the V gene TRBV7-8; tentative D call: TRBD1 (6 bases). Looked up from germline, CDR1 is SGHVS and CDR2 is FQNEAQ. This CDR3 has 17 amino acids. V lost 1 base to trimming and J lost 7 bases, with 20 bases between them. The DNA for the CDR3 is TGTGCCAGCAGCTTAGTGGGTCGGACAGTATCTTTACAGCCCCAGCATTTT. Residues: CASSLVGRTVSLQPQHF.

This clonotype was observed at least ten times. The chain couples TRBV12-5 to TRBJ2-1; 7 nucleotides line up with TRBD1. The germline CDR1 and CDR2 sequences are LGHNT and FRNRAP. Trimming at V came to 1 base and at J to 12 bases, leaving 6 bases not matched to a gene. The CDR3 runs to 13 residues. CDR3 coding DNA: TGTGCTAGTGGTTTGGCTACAGGGGCATGGCAGTTCTTC. It codes for CASGLATGAWQFF.

This clonotype was seen more than once but under ten times. The J gene is TRBJ2-3, the V gene TRBV5-1; 14 nucleotides line up with TRBD2. CDR3 length: 17 residues. The trim removed 3 bases at V and 9 bases at J, leaving 12 bases unmatched. Germline lookup yields CDR1 SGHRS and CDR2 YFSETQ. CDR3 residues: CASSWGLAGAHTLTQYF. The CDR3 coding sequence is TGCGCCAGCAGCTGGGGACTAGCGGGGGCCCATACTTTGACGCAGTATTTT.

This rearrangement joins TRBV5-1 to TRBJ2-3; D is ambiguous. This CDR3 is 13 amino acids long. Trimming took off 3 bases at V and 4 bases at J, with 9 bases between the two ends. Germline V lookup: CDR1 SGHRS, CDR2 YFSETQ. In DNA form, the CDR3 reads TGCGCCAGCAGCTCGGTAGGGTCAGATACGCAGTATTTT. As protein: CASSSVGSDTQYF.

The V and J genes are TRBV7-9 and TRBJ2-5; no clear D gene. Per the germline V gene, CDR1 is SEHNR and CDR2 is FQNEAQ (reference sequence). This CDR3 is built from 13 residues. The ends were cut back, 2 bases at V and 4 bases at J, with 8 bases in the middle. The CDR3 region has the DNA TGTGCCAGCAGCTTACTAGGCGGAGAGACCCAGTACTTC. Its translation is CASSLLGGETQYF.

This clonotype was recorded at least ten times. The chain uses TRBV10-3 and TRBJ2-2, with 13 nucleotides matching TRBD2. Per germline, CDR1 ENHRY and CDR2 SYGVKD. The CDR3 loop spans 15 amino acids. J gave up 5 bases and V 6 bases, and 3 bases lay outside the gene matches. CDR3: CAISPGLAGTGELFF. The DNA of the CDR3 is TGTGCCATCAGCCCGGGACTAGCGGGGACCGGGGAGCTGTTTTTT.

This clonotype was found many times. The rearrangement uses TRBV20-1 and TRBJ2-7; D unresolved. The CDR3 has 12 residues. V lost 6 bases, J lost 3 bases, and 12 bases lay in between. Looked up from germline, CDR1 is DFQATT and CDR2 is SNEGSKA (reference sequence). The CDR3 region is CSALYNLYEQYF. CDR3 DNA: TGCAGTGCGCTCTACAACCTCTACGAGCAGTACTTC.

This clonotype was counted between two and nine times. The chain combines TRBV20-1 with TRBJ2-2; D may be TRBD2 (6 bases). V shed 1 base and J shed 4 bases, with 10 bases lying between them. Germline V gene sequence: CDR1 DFQATT, CDR2 SNEGSKA (reference sequence). CDR3 size: 14 residues. The CDR3 DNA reads TGCAGTGCTAGAGTAGGGAGGTCCACCGGGGAGCTGTTTTTT. This sequence encodes CSARVGRSTGELFF.